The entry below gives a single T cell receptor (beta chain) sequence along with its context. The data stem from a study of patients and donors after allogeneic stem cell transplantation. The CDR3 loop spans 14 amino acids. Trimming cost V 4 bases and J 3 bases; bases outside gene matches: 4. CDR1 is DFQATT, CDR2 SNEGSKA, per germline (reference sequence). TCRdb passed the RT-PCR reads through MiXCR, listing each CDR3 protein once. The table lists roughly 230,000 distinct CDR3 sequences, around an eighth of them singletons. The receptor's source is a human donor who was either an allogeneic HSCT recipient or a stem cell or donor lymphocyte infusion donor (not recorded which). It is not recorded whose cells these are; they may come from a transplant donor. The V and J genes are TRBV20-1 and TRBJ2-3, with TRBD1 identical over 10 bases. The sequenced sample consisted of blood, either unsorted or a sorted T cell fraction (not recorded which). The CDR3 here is CSAKTGGRTDTQYF. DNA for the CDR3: TGCAGTGCTAAGACAGGGGGCCGGACAGATACGCAGTATTTT.